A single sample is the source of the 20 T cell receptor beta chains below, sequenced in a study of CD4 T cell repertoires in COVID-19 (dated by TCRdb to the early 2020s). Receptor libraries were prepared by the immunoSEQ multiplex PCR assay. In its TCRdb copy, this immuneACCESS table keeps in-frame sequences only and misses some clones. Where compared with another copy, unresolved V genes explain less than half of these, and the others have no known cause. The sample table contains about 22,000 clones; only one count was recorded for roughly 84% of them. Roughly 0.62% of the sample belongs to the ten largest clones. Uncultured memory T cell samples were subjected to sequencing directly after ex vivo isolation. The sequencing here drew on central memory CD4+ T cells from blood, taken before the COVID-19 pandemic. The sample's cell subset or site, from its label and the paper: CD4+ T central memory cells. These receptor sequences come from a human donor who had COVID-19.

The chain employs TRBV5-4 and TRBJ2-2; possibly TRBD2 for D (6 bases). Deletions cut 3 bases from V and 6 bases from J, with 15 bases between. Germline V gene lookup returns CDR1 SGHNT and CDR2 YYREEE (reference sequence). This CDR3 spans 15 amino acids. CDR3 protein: CASSYKEGFSGELFF. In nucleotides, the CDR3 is TGTGCCAGCAGCTACAAGGAGGGATTTTCCGGGGAGCTGTTTTTT.

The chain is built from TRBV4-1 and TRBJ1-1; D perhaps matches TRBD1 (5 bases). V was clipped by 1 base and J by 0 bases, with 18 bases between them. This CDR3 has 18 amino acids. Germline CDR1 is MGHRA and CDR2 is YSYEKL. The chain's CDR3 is CASSQVFGWGLLNTEAFF. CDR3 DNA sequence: TGCGCCAGCAGCCAAGTATTTGGGTGGGGCCTGCTGAACACTGAAGCTTTCTTT.

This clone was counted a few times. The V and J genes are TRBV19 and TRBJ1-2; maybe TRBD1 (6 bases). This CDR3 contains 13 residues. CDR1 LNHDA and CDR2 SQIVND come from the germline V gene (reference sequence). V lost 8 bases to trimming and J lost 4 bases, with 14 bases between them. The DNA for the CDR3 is TGTGCCAGTGAACCCACAGGGACCTATGGCTACACCTTC. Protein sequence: CASEPTGTYGYTF.

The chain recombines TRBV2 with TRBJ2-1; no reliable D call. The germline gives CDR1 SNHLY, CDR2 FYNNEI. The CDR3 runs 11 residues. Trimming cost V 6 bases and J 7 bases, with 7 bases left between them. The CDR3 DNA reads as TGTGCCAGCAGGCTACTGAATGAGCAGTTCTTC. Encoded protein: CASRLLNEQFF.

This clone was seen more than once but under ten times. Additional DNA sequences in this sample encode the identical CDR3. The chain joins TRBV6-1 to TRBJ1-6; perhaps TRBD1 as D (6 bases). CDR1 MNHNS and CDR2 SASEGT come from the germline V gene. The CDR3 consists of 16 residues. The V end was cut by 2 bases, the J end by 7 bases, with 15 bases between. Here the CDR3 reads CASSERRTGQNSPLHF. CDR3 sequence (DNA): TGTGCCAGCAGTGAAAGGAGAACAGGGCAAAATTCACCCCTCCACTTT.

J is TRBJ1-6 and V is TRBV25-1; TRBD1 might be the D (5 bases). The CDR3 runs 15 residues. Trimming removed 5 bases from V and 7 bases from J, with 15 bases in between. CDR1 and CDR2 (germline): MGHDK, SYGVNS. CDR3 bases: TGTGCCAGCAGTCCCCACAGCGGGGGGAATTCACCCCTCCACTTT. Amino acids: CASSPHSGGNSPLHF.

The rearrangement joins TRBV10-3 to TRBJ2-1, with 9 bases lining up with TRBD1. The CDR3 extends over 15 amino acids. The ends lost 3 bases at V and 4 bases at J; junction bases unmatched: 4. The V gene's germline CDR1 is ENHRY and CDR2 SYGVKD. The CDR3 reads CAISETGTGYNEQFF. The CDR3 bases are TGTGCCATCAGTGAAACGGGGACAGGGTACAATGAGCAGTTCTTC.

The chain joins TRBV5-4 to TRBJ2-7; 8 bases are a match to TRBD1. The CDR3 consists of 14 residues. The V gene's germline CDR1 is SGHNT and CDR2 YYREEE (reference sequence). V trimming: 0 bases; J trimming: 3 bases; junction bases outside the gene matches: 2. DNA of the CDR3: TGTGCCAGCAGCTTGGAACAGGGGGGCTACGAGCAGTACTTC. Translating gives CASSLEQGGYEQYF.

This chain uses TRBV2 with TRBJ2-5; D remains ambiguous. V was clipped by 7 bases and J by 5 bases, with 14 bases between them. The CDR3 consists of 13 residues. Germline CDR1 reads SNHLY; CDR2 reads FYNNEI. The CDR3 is CASNPTGAETQYF. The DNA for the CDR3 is TGTGCCAGCAACCCCACCGGAGCGGAGACCCAGTACTTC.

In DNA form, the CDR3 reads TGTGCCAGCAGCCTGAGGGACACCGACTCCTACGAGCAGTACTTC. Amino acid sequence: CASSLRDTDSYEQYF. V usage is TRBV7-9 and J usage is TRBJ2-7; TRBD1 is a possible D gene (6 bases). Per germline, CDR1 SEHNR and CDR2 FQNEAQ (reference sequence). The CDR3 has 15 amino acids. V lost 5 bases and J lost 0, with 14 bases in between.

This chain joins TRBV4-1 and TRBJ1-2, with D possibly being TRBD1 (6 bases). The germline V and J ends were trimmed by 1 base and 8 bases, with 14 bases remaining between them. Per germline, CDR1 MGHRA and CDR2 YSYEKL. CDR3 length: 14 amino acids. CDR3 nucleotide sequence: TGCGCCAGCAGCCAAGCGGGGGGCTGGGAGGGCTACACCTTC. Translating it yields CASSQAGGWEGYTF.

This chain's CDR3 is CSVWTGDGDGYTF. CDR3 DNA: TGCAGCGTTTGGACAGGGGATGGGGATGGCTACACCTTC. This chain connects TRBV29-1 to TRBJ1-2, with 9 bases matching TRBD1. The CDR3 has 13 residues. V was clipped by 5 bases and J by 6 bases; unmatched bases: 7. Germline CDR1 SQVTM, CDR2 ANQGSEA.

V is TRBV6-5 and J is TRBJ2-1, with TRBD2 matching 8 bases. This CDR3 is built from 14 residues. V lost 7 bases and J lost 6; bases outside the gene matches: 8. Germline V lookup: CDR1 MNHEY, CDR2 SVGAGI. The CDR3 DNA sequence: TGTGCCAGCAACCCGCCGGGGGGGTTCAATGAGCAGTTCTTC. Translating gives CASNPPGGFNEQFF.

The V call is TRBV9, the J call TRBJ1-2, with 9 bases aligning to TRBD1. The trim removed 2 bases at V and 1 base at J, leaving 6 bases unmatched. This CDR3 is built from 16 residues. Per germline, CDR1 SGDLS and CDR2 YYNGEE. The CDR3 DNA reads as TGTGCCAGCAGCGTCTGGGACAGGGCGGGTAACTATGGCTACACCTTC. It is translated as CASSVWDRAGNYGYTF.

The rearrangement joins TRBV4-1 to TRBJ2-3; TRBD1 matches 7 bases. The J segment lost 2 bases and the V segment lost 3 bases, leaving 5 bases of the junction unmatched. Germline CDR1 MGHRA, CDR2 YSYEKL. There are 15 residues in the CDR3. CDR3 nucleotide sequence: TGCGCCAGCAGCCAGGGGGACAGAAACACAGATACGCAGTATTTT. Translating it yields CASSQGDRNTDTQYF.

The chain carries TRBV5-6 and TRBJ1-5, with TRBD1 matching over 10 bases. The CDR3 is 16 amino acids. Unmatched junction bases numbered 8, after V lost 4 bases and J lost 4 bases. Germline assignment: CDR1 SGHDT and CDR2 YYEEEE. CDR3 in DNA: TGTGCCAGCAGCCGCGGGGGGACAGGGGAAAATCAGCCCCAGCATTTT. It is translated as CASSRGGTGENQPQHF.

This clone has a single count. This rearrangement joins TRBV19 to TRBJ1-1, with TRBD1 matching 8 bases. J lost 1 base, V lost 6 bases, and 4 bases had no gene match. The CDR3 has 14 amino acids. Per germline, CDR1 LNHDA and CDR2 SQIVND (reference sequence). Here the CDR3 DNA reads TGTGCCAGTAGGTCCAGGGGGCAGAACACTGAAGCTTTCTTT. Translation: CASRSRGQNTEAFF.

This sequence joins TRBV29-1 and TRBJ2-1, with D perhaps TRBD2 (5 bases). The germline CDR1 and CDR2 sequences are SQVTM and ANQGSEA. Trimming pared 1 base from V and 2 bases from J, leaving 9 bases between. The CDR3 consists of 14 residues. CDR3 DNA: TGCAGCGTTGAAGGGGGAGCAACCTACAATGAGCAGTTCTTC. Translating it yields CSVEGGATYNEQFF.

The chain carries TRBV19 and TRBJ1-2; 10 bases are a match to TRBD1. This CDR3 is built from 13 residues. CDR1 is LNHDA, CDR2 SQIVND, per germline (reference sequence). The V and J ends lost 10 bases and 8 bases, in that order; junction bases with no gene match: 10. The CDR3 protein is CATSGGQGYGYTF. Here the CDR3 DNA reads TGTGCCACCAGTGGGGGACAGGGGTACGGCTACACCTTC.

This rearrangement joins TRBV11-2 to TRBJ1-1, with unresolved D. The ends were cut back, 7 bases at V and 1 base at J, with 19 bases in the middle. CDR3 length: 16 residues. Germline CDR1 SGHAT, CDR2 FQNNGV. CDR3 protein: CASTPQKRRENTEAFF. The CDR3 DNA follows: TGTGCCAGCACCCCGCAGAAAAGGAGGGAGAACACTGAAGCTTTCTTT.